This T cell receptor beta chain derives from a study of beta chain features in type 1 diabetes. As regards this clone: The junction shows a germline mismatch at one end, possibly a read error.

Germline lookup yields CDR1 MNHNS and CDR2 SASEGT. The CDR3 runs to 14 residues. A CD45RO/CCR7/CD25/CD127/CD95/CD27 panel sorted naive, central memory, regulatory and stem cell-like memory CD4+ cells. Investigators reverse transcribed all isolated RNA, so they sequenced expressed TCRB transcripts. Measured with immunoSEQ multiplex PCR; TCRdb has only the in-frame clones, and not every one. The sample lists 110,000 to 150,000 clones; approximately 9.8% were seen once. This clonotype originated in a woman in her thirties or forties in good health. The source material was central memory CD4+ T cells from blood. The chain combines TRBV6-1 with TRBJ1-5; no clear D gene. The CDR3 nucleotides read TGTGCCAGCAGAGAAGGTCTGGGGAGCCAGCCCCAGCATTTT. The encoded protein is CASREGLGSQPQHF.